This T cell receptor (beta chain) was profiled in a study of blood T cell repertoires in COVID-19. About the study: From T cells, B-cell-depleted T cells, or PBMCs came the material, which was cDNA or gDNA.

The CDR3 runs to 15 residues. The germline V and J ends were trimmed by 0 bases and 3 bases, with 12 bases remaining between them. Looked up from germline, CDR1 is SGHRS and CDR2 is YFSETQ. In the source study's methods: From reference gene primer amplification, estimates of nucleated cell counts were derived. The table came from immunoSEQ multiplex PCR; TCRdb's copy has only in-frame clones and leaves some out. The DNA was the basis for D and trimming; V, J and clone size are from that table. The sample lists approximately 28,000 clones, roughly 90% seen once, with approximately 6.2% in the top ten.

V usage is TRBV5-1 and J usage is TRBJ1-2, with TRBD1 as a possible D gene (6 bases). Material for sequencing was peripheral blood. This TCR was sampled from a human donor in a cohort sampled during active COVID-19. CDR3 sequence: CASSLDRETYYGYTF. As DNA, the CDR3 is TGCGCCAGCAGCTTGGACAGGGAGACTTACTATGGCTACACCTTC. The full variable domain, completed using reference TRBV5-1 and TRBJ1-2, is KAGVTQTPRYLIKTRGQQVTLSCSPISGHRSVSWYQQTPGQGLQFLFEYFSETQRNKGNFPGRFSGRQFSNSRSEMNVSTLELGDSALYLCASSLDRETYYGYTFGSGTRLTVV.